The T cell receptor (beta chain) described here comes from a study of breast tumors, draining lymph nodes, adjacent tissues. General study findings and limits: Findings are consistent with lymph node origin and intratumoral expansion of most tumor T cells. That most tumor T cells come from lymph nodes remained unproven.

Breast cancer patients provided tissue from their axillary draining lymph nodes. This clonotype was seen many times. Its antigen is not known. In TCRdb, the multiplex PCR reads were re-called with MiXCR into one record per CDR3 protein. In the table there are fewer than 90,000 distinct CDR3 sequences, around 29% of which are singletons. Germline V gene data show CDR1 as SGHRS and CDR2 as YFSETQ. Trimming pared 0 bases from V and 5 bases from J, leaving 9 bases between. This CDR3 is built from 14 residues. This receptor was identified in a female donor with breast cancer. Some clones in this sample may be carry-over from other donors' samples. Sequencing was carried out using axillary lymph node tissue. The gene calls are TRBV5-1 and TRBJ2-1; D is undetermined. Here the CDR3 reads CASSLGSTHNEQFF. CDR3 sequence (DNA): TGCGCCAGCAGCTTGGGGAGTACCCACAATGAGCAGTTCTTC.